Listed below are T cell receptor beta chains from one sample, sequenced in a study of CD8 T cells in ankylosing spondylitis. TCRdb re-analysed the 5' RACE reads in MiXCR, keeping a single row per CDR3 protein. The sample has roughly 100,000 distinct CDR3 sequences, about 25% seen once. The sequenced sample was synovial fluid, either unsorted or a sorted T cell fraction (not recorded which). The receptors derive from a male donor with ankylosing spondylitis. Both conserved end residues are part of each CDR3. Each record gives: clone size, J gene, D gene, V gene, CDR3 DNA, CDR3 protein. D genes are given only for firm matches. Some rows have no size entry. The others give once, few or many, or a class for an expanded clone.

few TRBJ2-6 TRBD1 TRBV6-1 TGTGCCAGCAGTGAATATGGGACAGGGGTTGTAGCTGGGGCCAACGTCCTGACTTTC CASSEYGTGVVAGANVLTF
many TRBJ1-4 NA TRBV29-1 TGCAGCGCAAAACAGGGAAATGAAAAACTGTTTTTT CSAKQGNEKLFF
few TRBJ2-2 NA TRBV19 TGTGCCAGTGAAAGGGGTACCGGGGAGCTGTTTTTT CASERGTGELFF
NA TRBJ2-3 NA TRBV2 TGTGCCAGCACCTTCACAGATACGCAGTATTTT CASTFTDTQYF
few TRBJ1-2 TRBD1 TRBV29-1 TGCAGCGTTGGGGACAGGGGGGTAGGCTACACCTTC CSVGDRGVGYTF
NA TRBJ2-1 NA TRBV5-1 TGCGCCAGCAGCCTGGGGGGTGTTAGCTCCTACAATGAGCAGTTCTTC CASSLGGVSSYNEQFF
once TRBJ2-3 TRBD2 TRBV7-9 TGTGCCAGCAGCTTAGCCCTAGCGGCAGCCACAGATACGCAGTATTTT CASSLALAAATDTQYF
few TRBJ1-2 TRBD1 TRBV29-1 TGCAGCGTCAGGGGGGACTATGGCTACACCTTC CSVRGDYGYTF
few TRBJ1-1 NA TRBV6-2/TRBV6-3 TGTGCCAGCAGGGGGGACCGAGCCTCTGAAGCTTTCTTT CASRGDRASEAFF
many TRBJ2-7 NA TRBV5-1 TGCGCCAGCAGCGACCTCCTACAGGGTTCCGAGCAGTACTTC CASSDLLQGSEQYF
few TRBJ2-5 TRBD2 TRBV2 TGTGCCAGCAGTCCCGGGACTAGCGGGAGGTTGAAGACCCAGTACTTC CASSPGTSGRLKTQYF
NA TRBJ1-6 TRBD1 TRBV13 TGTGCCAGCAGCTTTACAGGGGGAAATAATTCACCCCTCCACTTT CASSFTGGNNSPLHF
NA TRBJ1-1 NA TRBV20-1 TGCAGTGCTAGAGATTTGAGGCGGGGGAAAACAGAATCCTTATTT CSARDLRRGKTESLF
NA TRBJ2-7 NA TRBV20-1 TGCAGTGCTCCTCGGACAGTCGAGAGACCCTACGAGCAGTACTTC CSAPRTVERPYEQYF
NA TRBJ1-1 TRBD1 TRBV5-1 TGCGCCAGCAGGTTGACAGGGCAAACTGAAGCTTTCTTT CASRLTGQTEAFF
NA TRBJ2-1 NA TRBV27 TGTGCCAGCAGTTTATTAGCGCAACGGAATGAGCAGTTCTTC CASSLLAQRNEQFF
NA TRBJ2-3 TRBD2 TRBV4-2 TGTGCCAGCAGCCCCGGGGCTAGCGGGATCACAGATACGCAGTATTTT CASSPGASGITDTQYF
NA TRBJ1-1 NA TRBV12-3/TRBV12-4 TGTGCCAGCAGTATACAGGGGAACACTGAAGCTTTCTTT CASSIQGNTEAFF
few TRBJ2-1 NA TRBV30 TGTGCCTGGAGTGGGGACATCATCAATGAGCAGTTCTTC CAWSGDIINEQFF
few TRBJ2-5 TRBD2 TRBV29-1 TGCAGCGTTGAAGTTACGACCTCCGGGACTAGCGGGAGTCCGGAGACCCAGTACTTC CSVEVTTSGTSGSPETQYF
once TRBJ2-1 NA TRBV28 TGTGCCAGCAGTTTATCGTCTGGGTGGAATGAGCAGTTCTTC CASSLSSGWNEQFF
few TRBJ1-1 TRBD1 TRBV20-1 TGCAGTGCTAGGACCTCGGACAGGCTGAACACTGAAGCTTTCTTT CSARTSDRLNTEAFF
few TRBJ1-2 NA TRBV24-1 TGTGCCACCAGTGACCCCCGGGCCCGCCGTGGAGGCTACACCTTC CATSDPRARRGGYTF
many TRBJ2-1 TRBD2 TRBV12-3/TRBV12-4 TGTGCCAGCAGTCGGGCGGGAGTAGGCAATGAGCAGTTCTTC CASSRAGVGNEQFF
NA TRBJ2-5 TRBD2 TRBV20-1 TGCAGTGCTAGAGCCCCCGGGGGAGGGCTGGAGACCCAGTACTTC CSARAPGGGLETQYF
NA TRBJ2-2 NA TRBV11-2 TGTGCCAGCAGCTTAGTCTCGGCAGGACAGTCGAACACCGGGGAGCTGTTTTTT CASSLVSAGQSNTGELFF
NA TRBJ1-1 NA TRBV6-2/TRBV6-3 TGTGCCAGCAGTTATTGGGGGGCGACTGAAGCTTTCTTT CASSYWGATEAFF
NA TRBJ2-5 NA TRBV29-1 TGCAGCGTTGAAGAACGAAGGAGTGAGACCCAGTACTTC CSVEERRSETQYF
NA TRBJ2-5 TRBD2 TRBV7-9 TGTGCCAGCAGCTTAGGCGGGAGGGCCCGAGAGACCCAGTACTTC CASSLGGRARETQYF
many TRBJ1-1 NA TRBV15 TGTGCCACCAGCAGAGCTCTGGCAGAAGAAGCTTTCTTT CATSRALAEEAFF
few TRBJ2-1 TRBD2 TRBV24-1 TGTGCCACCAGTGGATCGCCCCCCGGGACTAGAAACAATGAGCAGTTCTTC CATSGSPPGTRNNEQFF
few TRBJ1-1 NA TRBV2 TGTGCCAGCAGAGGGAACATGAACACTGAAGCTTTCTTT CASRGNMNTEAFF
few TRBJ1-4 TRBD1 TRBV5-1 TGCGCCAGCAGCGGACAGGGGGCTAGGGCTAATGAAAAACTGTTTTTT CASSGQGARANEKLFF
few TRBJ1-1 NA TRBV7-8 TGTGCCAGCAGCCCTTGGCAGCTGAACACTGAAGCTTTCTTT CASSPWQLNTEAFF
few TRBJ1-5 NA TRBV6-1 TGTGCCAGCAGTCGAAAGGGGGATAGCAATCAGCCCCAGCATTTT CASSRKGDSNQPQHF
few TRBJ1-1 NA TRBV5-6 TGTGCCAGCAGCTTGGTACACCCGGGGACTGAAGCTTTCTTT CASSLVHPGTEAFF
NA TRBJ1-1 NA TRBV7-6 TGTGCCAGCACCCCATGGGGTCCCGAGTCTGAAGCTTTCTTT CASTPWGPESEAFF
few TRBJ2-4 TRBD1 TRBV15 TGTGCCACCAGCAGAGATCGGGACAGTTCCAGGACCAAAAACATTCAGTACTTC CATSRDRDSSRTKNIQYF
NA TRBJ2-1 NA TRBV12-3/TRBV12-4 TGTGCCAGCAGTTCTCCTAGAATTAAGGTGGGCTACAATGAGCAGTTCTTC CASSSPRIKVGYNEQFF
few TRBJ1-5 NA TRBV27 TGTGCCAGCAGTGCCCTTTATAGCAATCAGCCCCAGCATTTT CASSALYSNQPQHF
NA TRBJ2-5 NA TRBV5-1 TGCGCCAGCAGAACCGAAGAGACCCAGTACTTC CASRTEETQYF
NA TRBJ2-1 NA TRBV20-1 TGCAGTGCTAGAGAGATAAGGGACGGGTACAATGAGCAGTTCTTC CSAREIRDGYNEQFF
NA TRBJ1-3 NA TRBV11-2 TGTGCCAGCAGCTTAGATCCGGACTACTCTGGAATCACCATATATTTT CASSLDPDYSGITIYF
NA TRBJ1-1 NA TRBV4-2 TGTGCCAGCAGCCAAGAGACGTTAGGGACTGAAGCTTTCTTT CASSQETLGTEAFF
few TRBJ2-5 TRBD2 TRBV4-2 TGTGCCAGCAGCGCTAGCGGGCGGTACCAAGAGACCCAGTACTTC CASSASGRYQETQYF